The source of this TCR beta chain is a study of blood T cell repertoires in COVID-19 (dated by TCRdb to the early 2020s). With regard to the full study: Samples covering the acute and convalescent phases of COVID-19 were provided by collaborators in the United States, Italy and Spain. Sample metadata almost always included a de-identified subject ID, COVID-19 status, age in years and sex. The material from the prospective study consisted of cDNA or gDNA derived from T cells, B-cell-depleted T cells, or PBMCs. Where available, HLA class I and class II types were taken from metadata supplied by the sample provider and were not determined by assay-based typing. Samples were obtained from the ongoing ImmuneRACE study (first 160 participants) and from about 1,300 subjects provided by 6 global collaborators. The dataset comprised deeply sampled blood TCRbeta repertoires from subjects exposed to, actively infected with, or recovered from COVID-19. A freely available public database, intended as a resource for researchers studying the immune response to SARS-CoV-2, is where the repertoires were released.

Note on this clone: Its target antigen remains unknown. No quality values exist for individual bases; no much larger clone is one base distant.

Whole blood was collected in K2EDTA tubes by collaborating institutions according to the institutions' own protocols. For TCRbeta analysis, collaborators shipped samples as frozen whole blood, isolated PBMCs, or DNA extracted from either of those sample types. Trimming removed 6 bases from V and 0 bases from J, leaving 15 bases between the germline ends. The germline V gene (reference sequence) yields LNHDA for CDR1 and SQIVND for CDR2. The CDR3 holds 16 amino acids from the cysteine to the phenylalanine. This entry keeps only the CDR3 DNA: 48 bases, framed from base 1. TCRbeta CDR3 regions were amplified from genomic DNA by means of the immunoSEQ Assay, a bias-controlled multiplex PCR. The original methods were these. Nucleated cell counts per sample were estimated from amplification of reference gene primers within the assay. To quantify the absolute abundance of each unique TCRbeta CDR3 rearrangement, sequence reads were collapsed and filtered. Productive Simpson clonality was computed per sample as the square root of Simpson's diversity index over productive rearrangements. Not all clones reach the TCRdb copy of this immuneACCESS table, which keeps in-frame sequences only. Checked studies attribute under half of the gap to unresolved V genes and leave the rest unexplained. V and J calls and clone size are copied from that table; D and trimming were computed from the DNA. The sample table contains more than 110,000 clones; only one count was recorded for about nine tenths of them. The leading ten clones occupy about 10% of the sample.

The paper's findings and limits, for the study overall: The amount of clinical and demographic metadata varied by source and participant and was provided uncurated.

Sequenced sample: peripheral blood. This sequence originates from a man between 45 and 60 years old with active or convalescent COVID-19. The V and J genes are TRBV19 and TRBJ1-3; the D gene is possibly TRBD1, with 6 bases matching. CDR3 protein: CASRDPGQHSGNTIYF. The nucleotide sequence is TGTGCCAGTAGAGACCCAGGACAGCACTCTGGAAACACCATATATTTT.